These T cell receptor beta chains were read from a single sample in a study of shared clonotypes between healthy human individuals. Some clones are missing from TCRdb's copy, which holds only in-frame ones; the method was immunoSEQ multiplex PCR. The sample shows 600,000 to 700,000 clones, less than 80% of them seen only once. Material for sequencing was memory CD4+ T cells sorted from blood. The source is a woman aged 25 to 39 in good health. Each CDR3 is given with its conserved first and last residue. The D gene is left open where the match is weak. Clone size is not always given. Where it is, it says once, few, many or a class for expanded clones.

j_call,v_call,d_call,clone_size,cdr3_aa,cdr3_nt
TRBJ2-3,TRBV13,TRBD2,few,CASSLIPGTSATDTQYF,TGTGCCAGCAGCTTGATCCCCGGGACTAGCGCTACAGATACGCAGTATTTT
TRBJ2-2,TRBV6-5,NA,few,CASSRQAGELFF,TGTGCCAGCAGTCGACAGGCCGGGGAGCTGTTTTTT
TRBJ2-7,TRBV5-4,TRBD1,NA,CASSFDRGEGEQYF,TGTGCCAGCAGCTTCGACAGGGGGGAAGGCGAGCAGTACTTC
TRBJ2-1,TRBV28,NA,once,CASSIGSSSYNEQFF,TGTGCCAGCAGTATCGGTAGTAGCTCCTACAATGAGCAGTTCTTC
TRBJ1-4,TRBV5-1,TRBD1,once,CASGQEATNEKLFF,TGCGCCAGTGGACAGGAGGCAACTAATGAAAAACTGTTTTTT
TRBJ1-1,TRBV11-2,NA,NA,CASSDRQSLNTEAFF,TGTGCCAGCAGCGACCGACAGAGTTTGAACACTGAAGCTTTCTTT
TRBJ1-5,TRBV19,NA,NA,CASRTHTGFNQPQHF,TGTGCCAGTAGAACGCATACAGGGTTCAATCAGCCCCAGCATTTT
TRBJ1-3,TRBV7-9,TRBD1,NA,CASSPRQGLFSGNTIYF,TGTGCCAGCAGCCCAAGACAGGGCCTATTCTCTGGAAACACCATATATTTT
TRBJ2-1,TRBV6-5,NA,NA,CASSYQYSYNEQFF,TGTGCCAGCAGTTACCAGTACTCCTACAATGAGCAGTTCTTC
TRBJ2-1,TRBV5-1,NA,many,CASSGRVDYNEQFF,TGCGCCAGCAGCGGGCGGGTTGATTACAATGAGCAGTTCTTC
TRBJ1-2,TRBV4-1,NA,NA,CASSRTGSPAEGYTF,TGCGCCAGCAGCCGAACAGGGTCACCGGCTGAGGGCTACACCTTC
TRBJ2-5,TRBV4-1,NA,NA,CASSQDGLAVQETQYF,TGCGCCAGCAGCCAAGATGGGCTAGCAGTCCAAGAGACCCAGTACTTC
TRBJ2-5,TRBV29-1,NA,NA,CSVEALGTETQYF,TGCAGCGTTGAAGCCTTGGGTACGGAGACCCAGTACTTC
TRBJ1-2,TRBV5-6,NA,NA,CASSLFQDDGYTF,TGTGCCAGCAGCTTGTTTCAGGATGATGGCTACACCTTC
TRBJ2-7,TRBV11-1,NA,NA,CASSPAGRDEQYF,TGTGCCAGCAGCCCCGCCGGTAGGGACGAGCAGTACTTC
TRBJ1-5,TRBV6-1,TRBD1,NA,CASSSQGGNQPQHF,TGTGCCAGCAGTTCCCAGGGGGGGAATCAGCCCCAGCATTTT
TRBJ1-2,TRBV6-6,TRBD1,few,CASSYLWDRSGSGYTF,TGTGCCAGCAGTTACCTCTGGGACAGGTCGGGGAGTGGCTACACCTTC
TRBJ1-1,TRBV10-3,TRBD1,NA,CAISDRGRGTEAFF,TGTGCCATCAGTGACAGGGGGCGGGGCACTGAAGCTTTCTTT
TRBJ1-5,TRBV7-6,NA,few,CASSLAGDQPQHF,TGTGCCAGCAGCTTAGCTGGAGATCAGCCCCAGCATTTT
TRBJ1-1,TRBV28,NA,few,CASSLGGWTEAFF,TGTGCCAGCAGTTTGGGGGGATGGACTGAAGCTTTCTTT
TRBJ2-1,TRBV15,TRBD2,NA,CATSRGPYFDRRTSGSNYEQFF,TGTGCCACCAGCAGAGGACCATATTTCGACCGAAGAACTAGCGGGAGCAACTATGAGCAGTTCTTC
TRBJ1-6,TRBV30,NA,few,CAWSSRANSPLHF,TGTGCCTGGAGCAGCAGGGCTAATTCACCCCTCCACTTT
TRBJ2-1,TRBV4-1,TRBD2,NA,CASSPPGLGLSVNEQFF,TGCGCCAGCAGCCCACCGGGACTAGGCCTGAGTGTTAATGAGCAGTTCTTC
TRBJ2-3,TRBV30,NA,NA,CAWSVELASTDTQYF,TGTGCCTGGAGTGTGGAACTGGCGAGCACAGATACGCAGTATTTT
TRBJ1-5,TRBV30,NA,few,CAWSRVSQPQHF,TGTGCCTGGAGCCGGGTTAGTCAGCCCCAGCATTTT
TRBJ2-3,TRBV2,TRBD1,NA,CATGQIQGAFGTQYF,TGTGCCACCGGCCAGATCCAGGGGGCTTTTGGTACGCAGTATTTT
TRBJ1-1,TRBV11-2,NA,NA,CASSLLGRMNTEAFF,TGTGCCAGCAGCTTATTGGGACGAATGAACACTGAAGCTTTCTTT
TRBJ1-1,TRBV6-1,NA,NA,CASSAGDHTEAFF,TGTGCCAGCAGCGCAGGGGACCACACTGAAGCTTTCTTT
TRBJ2-2,TRBV6-4,TRBD1,few,CASRTGGGTGELFF,TGTGCCAGCAGGACAGGGGGAGGCACCGGGGAGCTGTTTTTT
TRBJ2-5,TRBV29-1,NA,NA,CSVKWTQETQYF,TGCAGCGTTAAGTGGACCCAAGAGACCCAGTACTTC
TRBJ2-2,TRBV5-1,NA,few,CASAPGSAGTGELFF,TGCGCCAGCGCCCCCGGGTCAGCGGGTACCGGGGAGCTGTTTTTT
TRBJ1-2,TRBV7-9,NA,NA,CASSLVGGGNYGYTF,TGTGCCAGCAGCTTAGTGGGAGGGGGTAACTATGGCTACACCTTC
TRBJ2-6,TRBV4-1,TRBD2,NA,CASSQGLAGVSGANVLTF,TGCGCCAGCAGCCAAGGGCTAGCGGGCGTCTCTGGGGCCAACGTCCTGACTTTC
TRBJ2-1,TRBV6-1,TRBD2,few,CASSEEASGLNEQFF,TGTGCCAGCAGTGAAGAGGCTAGCGGGCTCAATGAGCAGTTCTTC
TRBJ2-1,TRBV25-1,TRBD2,NA,CASSGGLAGSRANEQFF,TGTGCCAGCAGTGGGGGACTAGCGGGAAGCAGAGCCAATGAGCAGTTCTTC
TRBJ2-7,TRBV7-6,NA,NA,CASSPQGQVGGEQYF,TGTGCCAGCAGCCCCCAAGGACAGGTGGGGGGCGAGCAGTACTTC
TRBJ2-1,TRBV5-1,TRBD2,NA,CASSLASGRGNEQFF,TGCGCCAGCAGCTTGGCTAGCGGGAGGGGGAATGAGCAGTTCTTC
TRBJ1-5,TRBV6-5,NA,few,CASRPAAAGQPQHF,TGTGCCAGCAGGCCAGCAGCTGCAGGTCAGCCCCAGCATTTT
TRBJ2-7,TRBV27,TRBD1,NA,CASSRQGIGEQYF,TGTGCCAGTAGTAGACAGGGTATCGGCGAGCAGTACTTC
TRBJ2-7,TRBV5-1,TRBD2,few,CASSPSTSAYEQYF,TGCGCCAGCAGCCCATCGACTAGCGCCTACGAGCAGTACTTC
TRBJ2-7,TRBV4-1,TRBD1,NA,CARDTGGYEQYF,TGCGCCAGGGATACAGGGGGCTACGAGCAGTACTTC
TRBJ2-5,TRBV5-1,TRBD2,NA,CASSLALAGGLETQYF,TGCGCCAGCAGCTTGGCTCTAGCGGGAGGGTTGGAGACCCAGTACTTC
TRBJ2-2,TRBV5-1,NA,many,CASSSGDRDTGELFF,TGCGCCAGCAGCTCGGGGGACCGGGACACCGGGGAGCTGTTTTTT
TRBJ2-7,TRBV29-1,NA,NA,CSVEDPARGGLEQYF,TGCAGCGTTGAAGATCCTGCCAGGGGGGGCCTCGAGCAGTACTTC
TRBJ2-1,TRBV6-1,TRBD2,NA,CASSEGLAGAYNEQFF,TGTGCCAGCAGTGAAGGATTAGCGGGAGCCTACAATGAGCAGTTCTTC